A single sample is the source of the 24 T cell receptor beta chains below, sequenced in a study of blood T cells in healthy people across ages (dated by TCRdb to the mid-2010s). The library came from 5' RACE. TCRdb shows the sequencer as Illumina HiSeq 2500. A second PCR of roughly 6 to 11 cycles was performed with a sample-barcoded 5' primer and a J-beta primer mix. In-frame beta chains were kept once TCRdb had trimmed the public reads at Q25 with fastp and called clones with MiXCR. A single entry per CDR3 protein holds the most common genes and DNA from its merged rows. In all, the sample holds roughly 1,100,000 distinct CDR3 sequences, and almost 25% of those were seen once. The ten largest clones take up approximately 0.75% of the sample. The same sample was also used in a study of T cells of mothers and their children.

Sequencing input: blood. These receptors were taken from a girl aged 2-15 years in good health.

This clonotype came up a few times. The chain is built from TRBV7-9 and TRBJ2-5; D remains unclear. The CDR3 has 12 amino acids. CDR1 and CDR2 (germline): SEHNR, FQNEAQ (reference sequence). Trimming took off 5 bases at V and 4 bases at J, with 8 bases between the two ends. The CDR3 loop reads CASSRRSETQYF. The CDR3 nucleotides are TGTGCCAGCAGCCGAAGATCAGAGACCCAGTACTTC.

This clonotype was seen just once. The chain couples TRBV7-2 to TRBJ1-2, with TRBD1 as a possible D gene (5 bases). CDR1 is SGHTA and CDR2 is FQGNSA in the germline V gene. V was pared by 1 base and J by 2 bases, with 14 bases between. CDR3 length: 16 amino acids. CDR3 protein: CASSLGASRANYGYTF. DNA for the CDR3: TGTGCCAGCAGCTTAGGGGCTTCCAGGGCAAACTATGGCTACACCTTC.

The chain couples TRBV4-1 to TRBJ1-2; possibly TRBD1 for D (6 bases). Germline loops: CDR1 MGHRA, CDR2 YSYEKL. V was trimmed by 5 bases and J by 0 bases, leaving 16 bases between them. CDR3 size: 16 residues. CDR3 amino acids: CASSVQGTGTNYGYTF. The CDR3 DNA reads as TGCGCCAGCAGCGTTCAAGGAACAGGGACTAACTATGGCTACACCTTC.

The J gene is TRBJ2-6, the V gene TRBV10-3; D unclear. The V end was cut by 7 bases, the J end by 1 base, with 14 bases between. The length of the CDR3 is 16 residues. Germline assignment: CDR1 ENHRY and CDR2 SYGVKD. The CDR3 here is CAINKNLDSGANVLTF. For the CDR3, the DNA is TGTGCCATCAATAAGAATTTGGATTCTGGGGCCAACGTCCTGACTTTC.

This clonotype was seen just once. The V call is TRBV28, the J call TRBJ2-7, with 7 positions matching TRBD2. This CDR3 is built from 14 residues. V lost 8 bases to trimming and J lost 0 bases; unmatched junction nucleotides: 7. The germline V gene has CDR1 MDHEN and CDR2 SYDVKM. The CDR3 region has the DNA TGTGCCAGCGGTTCGGGCGGGAGCTCCTACGAGCAGTACTTC. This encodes CASGSGGSSYEQYF.

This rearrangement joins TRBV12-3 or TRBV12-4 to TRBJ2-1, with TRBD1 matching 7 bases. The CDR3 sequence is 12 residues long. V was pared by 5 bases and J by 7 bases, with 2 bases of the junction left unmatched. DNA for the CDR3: TGTGCCAGCAGTGGACAGGAAAATGAGCAGTTCTTC. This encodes CASSGQENEQFF.

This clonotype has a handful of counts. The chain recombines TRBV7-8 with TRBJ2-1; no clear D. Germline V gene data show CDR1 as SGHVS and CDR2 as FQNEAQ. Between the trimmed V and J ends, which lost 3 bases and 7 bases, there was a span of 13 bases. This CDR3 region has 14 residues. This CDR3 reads CASSLPSQRNEQFF. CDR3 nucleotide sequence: TGTGCCAGCAGCTTGCCCTCCCAAAGGAATGAGCAGTTCTTC.

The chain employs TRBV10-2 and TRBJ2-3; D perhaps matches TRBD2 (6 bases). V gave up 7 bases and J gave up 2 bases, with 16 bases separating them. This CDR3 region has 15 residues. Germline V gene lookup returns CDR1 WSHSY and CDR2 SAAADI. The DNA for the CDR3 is TGCGCCAGCATGATCGGGAGCTTGTCCACAGATACGCAGTATTTT. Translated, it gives CASMIGSLSTDTQYF.

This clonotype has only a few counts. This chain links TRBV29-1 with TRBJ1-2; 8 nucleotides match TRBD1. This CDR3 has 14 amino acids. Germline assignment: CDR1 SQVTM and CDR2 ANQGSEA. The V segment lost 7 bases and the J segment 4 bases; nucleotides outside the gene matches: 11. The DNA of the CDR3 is TGCAGCGCCCAGACAGGGGAATTAACCTATGGCTACACCTTC. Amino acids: CSAQTGELTYGYTF.

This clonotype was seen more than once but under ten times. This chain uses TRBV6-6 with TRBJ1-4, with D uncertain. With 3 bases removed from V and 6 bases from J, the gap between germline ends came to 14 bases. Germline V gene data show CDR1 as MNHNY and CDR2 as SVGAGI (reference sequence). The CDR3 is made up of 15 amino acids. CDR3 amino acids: CASSYVLGHDEKLFF. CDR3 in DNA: TGTGCCAGCAGTTATGTATTAGGCCACGATGAAAAACTGTTTTTT.

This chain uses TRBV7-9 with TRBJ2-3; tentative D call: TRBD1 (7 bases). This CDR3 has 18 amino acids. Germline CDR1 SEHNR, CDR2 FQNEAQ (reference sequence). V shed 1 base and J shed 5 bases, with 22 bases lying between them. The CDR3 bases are TGTGCCAGCAGCTTAGAAGACCCGGGACAGTGGGGAGGAGATACGCAGTATTTT. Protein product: CASSLEDPGQWGGDTQYF. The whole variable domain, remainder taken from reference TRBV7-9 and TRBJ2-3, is DTGVSQNPRHKITKRGQNVTFRCDPISEHNRLYWYRQTLGQGPEFLTYFQNEAQLEKSRLLSDRFSAERPKGSFSTLEIQRTEQGDSAMYLCASSLEDPGQWGGDTQYFGPGTRLTVL.

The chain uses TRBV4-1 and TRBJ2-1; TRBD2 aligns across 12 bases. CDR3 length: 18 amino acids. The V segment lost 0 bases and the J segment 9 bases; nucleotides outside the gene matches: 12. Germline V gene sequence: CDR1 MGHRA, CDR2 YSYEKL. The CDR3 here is CASSQDRDRRTSGIEQFF. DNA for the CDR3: TGCGCCAGCAGCCAAGATCGTGATAGGAGGACTAGCGGGATTGAGCAGTTCTTC.

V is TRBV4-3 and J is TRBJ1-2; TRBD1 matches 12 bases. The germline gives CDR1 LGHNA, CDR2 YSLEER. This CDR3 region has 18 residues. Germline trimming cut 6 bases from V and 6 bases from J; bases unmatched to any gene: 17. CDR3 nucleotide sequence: TGCGCCAGCAGGGATACAGGTCTAGGGACAGGGGGCGCCCATGGCTACACCTTC. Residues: CASRDTGLGTGGAHGYTF.

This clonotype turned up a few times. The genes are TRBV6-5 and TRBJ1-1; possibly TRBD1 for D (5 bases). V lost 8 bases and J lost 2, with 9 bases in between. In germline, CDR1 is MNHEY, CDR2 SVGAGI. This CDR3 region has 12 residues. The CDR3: CASLGDNTEAFF. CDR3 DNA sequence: TGTGCCAGCTTGGGGGATAACACTGAAGCTTTCTTT.

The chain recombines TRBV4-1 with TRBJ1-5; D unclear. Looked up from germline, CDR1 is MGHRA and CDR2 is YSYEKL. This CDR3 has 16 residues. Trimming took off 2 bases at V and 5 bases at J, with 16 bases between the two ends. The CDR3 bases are TGCGCCAGCAGCCAATTATTTAAGGGTCGAGATCAGCCCCAGCATTTT. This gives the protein CASSQLFKGRDQPQHF.

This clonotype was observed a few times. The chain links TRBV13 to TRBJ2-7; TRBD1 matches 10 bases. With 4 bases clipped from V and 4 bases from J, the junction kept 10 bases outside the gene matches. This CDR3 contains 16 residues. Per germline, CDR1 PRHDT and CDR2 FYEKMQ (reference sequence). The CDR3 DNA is TGTGCCAGCAGCTACGGAACCGGACAGGGGGGATACGAGCAGTACTTC. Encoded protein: CASSYGTGQGGYEQYF.

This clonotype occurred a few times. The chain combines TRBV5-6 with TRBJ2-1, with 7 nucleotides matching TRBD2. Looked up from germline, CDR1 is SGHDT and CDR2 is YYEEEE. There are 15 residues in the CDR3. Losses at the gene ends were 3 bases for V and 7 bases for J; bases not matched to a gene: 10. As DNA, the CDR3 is TGTGCCAGCAGCTACTCCGGGACTATAAGAAATGAGCAGTTCTTC. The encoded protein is CASSYSGTIRNEQFF.

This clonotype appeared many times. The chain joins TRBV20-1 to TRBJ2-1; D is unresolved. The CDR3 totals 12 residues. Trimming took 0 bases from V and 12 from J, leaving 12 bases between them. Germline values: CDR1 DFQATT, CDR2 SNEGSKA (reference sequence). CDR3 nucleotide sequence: TGCAGTGCTAGAGATGAAAGCGTGGGGCAGTTCTTC. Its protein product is CSARDESVGQFF.

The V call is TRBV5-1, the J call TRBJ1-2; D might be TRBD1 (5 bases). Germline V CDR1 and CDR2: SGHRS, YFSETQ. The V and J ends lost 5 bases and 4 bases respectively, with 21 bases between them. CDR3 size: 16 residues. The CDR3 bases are TGCGCCAGCAGGGCCAGGGTCGCCGGTTCCCTCTATGGCTACACCTTC. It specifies CASRARVAGSLYGYTF.

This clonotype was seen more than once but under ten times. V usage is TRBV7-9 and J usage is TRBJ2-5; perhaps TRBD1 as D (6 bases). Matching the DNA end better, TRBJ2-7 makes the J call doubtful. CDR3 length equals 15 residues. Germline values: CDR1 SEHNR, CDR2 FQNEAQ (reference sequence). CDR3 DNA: TGTGCCAGCAGCCCCACAGGGCCCCCAATACACGAGCAGTACTTC. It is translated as CASSPTGPPIHEQYF.

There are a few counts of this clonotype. The CDR3 DNA reads as TGTGCCACTCCGCCGGGACTAGCGGCAAACGAGGGCACAGATACGCAGTATTTT. It codes for CATPPGLAANEGTDTQYF. The rearrangement links TRBV2 to TRBJ2-3; TRBD2 agrees at 11 bases. Germline lookup yields CDR1 SNHLY and CDR2 FYNNEI. J gave up 1 base and V 10 bases, and 16 bases lay outside the gene matches. This CDR3 is built from 18 residues. The whole variable domain, filled in from reference TRBV2 and TRBJ2-3, reads EPEVTQTPSHQVTQMGQEVILRCVPISNHLYFYWYRQILGQKVEFLVSFYNNEISEKSEIFDDQFSVERPDGSNFTLKIRSTKLEDSAMYFCATPPGLAANEGTDTQYFGPGTRLTVL.

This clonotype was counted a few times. In nucleotides, the CDR3 is TGTGCCAGCAGCTTAGTTTCACGAGGGACTAGCGGGGGTGGACAAGGCTACAATGAGCAGTTCTTC. It yields the protein CASSLVSRGTSGGGQGYNEQFF. The rearrangement links TRBV13 to TRBJ2-1; 14 positions agree with TRBD2. Trimming at V came to 1 base and at J to 3 bases, leaving 17 bases not matched to a gene. The germline CDR1 and CDR2 sequences are PRHDT and FYEKMQ (reference sequence). This CDR3 has 22 residues.

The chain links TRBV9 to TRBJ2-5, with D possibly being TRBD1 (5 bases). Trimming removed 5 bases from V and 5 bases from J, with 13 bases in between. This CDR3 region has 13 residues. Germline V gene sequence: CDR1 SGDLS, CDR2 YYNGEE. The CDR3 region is CASSEQEQETQYF. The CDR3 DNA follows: TGTGCCAGCAGTGAACAGGAACAGGAGACCCAGTACTTC.

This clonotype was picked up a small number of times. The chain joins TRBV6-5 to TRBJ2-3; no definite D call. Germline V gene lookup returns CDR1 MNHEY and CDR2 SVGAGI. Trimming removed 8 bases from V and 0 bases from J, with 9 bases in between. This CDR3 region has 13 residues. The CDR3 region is CASGRGSTDTQYF. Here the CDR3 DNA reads TGTGCCAGCGGGCGAGGTAGCACAGATACGCAGTATTTT.